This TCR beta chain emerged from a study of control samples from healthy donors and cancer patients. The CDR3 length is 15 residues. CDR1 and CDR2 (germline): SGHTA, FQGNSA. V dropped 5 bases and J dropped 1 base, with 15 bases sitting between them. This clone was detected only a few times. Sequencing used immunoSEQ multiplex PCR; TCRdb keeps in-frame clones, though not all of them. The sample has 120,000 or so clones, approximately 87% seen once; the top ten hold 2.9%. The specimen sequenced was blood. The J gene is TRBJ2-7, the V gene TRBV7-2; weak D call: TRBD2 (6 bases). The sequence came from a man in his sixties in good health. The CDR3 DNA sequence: TGTGCCAGCAGCAACGGGGGTCCGAATTCCTACGAGCAGTACTTC. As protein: CASSNGGPNSYEQYF. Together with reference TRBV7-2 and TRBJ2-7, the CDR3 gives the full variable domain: GAGVSQSPSNKVTEKGKDVELRCDPISGHTALYWYRQSLGQGLEFLIYFQGNSAPDKSGLPSDRFSAERTGGSVSTLTIQRTQQEDSAVYLCASSNGGPNSYEQYFGPGTRLTVT.